What follows are 16 T cell receptor beta chains derived from one specimen sequenced in a study of T cells expressing NK-cell markers. TCRdb reprocessed the 5' RACE reads, keeping one entry per CDR3 protein, no DNA. Here the sample table reports about 460,000 distinct CDR3 sequences. The sequenced material came from blood T cells: a sorted CD56 or NKG2C T cell subset, CD4+ or CD8+ T cells, or bulk PBMC T cells (not recorded which). These receptors originate from a woman aged 50 to 65 in good health.

The V gene is TRBV29-1, the J gene TRBJ2-3. The CDR3 extends over 13 amino acids. CDR1 and CDR2 from the germline V gene are SQVTM and ANQGSEA. CDR3 sequence reads: CSLVFARTDTQYF.

The chain is built from TRBV15 and TRBJ2-1; TCRdb reports TRBD2, a call that lacks DNA to check it against. The CDR3 is 17 residues long. The germline V gene encodes CDR1 LNHNV and CDR2 YYDKDF (reference sequence). The CDR3 reads CATSREFGTSRGNEQFF.

The chain is built from TRBV11-3 and TRBJ1-1. Germline values: CDR1 SGHNT, CDR2 YENEEA. There are 14 residues in the CDR3. The CDR3 here is CASSHESVRTEAFF.

The genes are TRBV12-3 or TRBV12-4 and TRBJ1-5. CDR3 length: 13 residues. The CDR3 loop reads CASSLELNQPQHF.

The V gene is TRBV5-1, the J gene TRBJ2-1; the D gene TCRdb calls, TRBD2, cannot be checked with no DNA. The CDR3 runs to 17 residues. Germline V gene data show CDR1 as SGHRS and CDR2 as YFSETQ. This chain's CDR3 is CASRPQTLAGTYNEQFF.

This chain connects TRBV27 to TRBJ2-7. This CDR3 comprises 14 residues. The V gene's germline CDR1 is MNHEY and CDR2 SMNVEV (reference sequence). The CDR3 here is CASSLSGRTYEQYF.

V usage is TRBV7-9 and J usage is TRBJ1-1; TCRdb's assignment of TRBD1 cannot be checked, as there is no DNA. CDR3 length: 14 residues. Germline V lookup: CDR1 SEHNR, CDR2 FQNEAQ (reference sequence). The CDR3 loop is CASSFGGTNTEAFF.

The genes are TRBV24-1 and TRBJ2-5; the TRBD1 assignment by TCRdb is unverifiable without DNA. Germline assignment: CDR1 KGHDR and CDR2 SFDVKD. The CDR3 has 16 residues. The CDR3: CATSDLGDRGSETQYF.

V gene TRBV7-9 combines with J gene TRBJ1-5; there is no DNA to check the TCRdb D call of TRBD1. The germline V gene encodes CDR1 SEHNR and CDR2 FQNEAQ (reference sequence). The CDR3 has 15 residues. CDR3 protein: CASSLGQGSNQPQHF.

The V gene is TRBV12-3 or TRBV12-4, the J gene TRBJ1-6; TCRdb names TRBD1, which stays unverified in the absence of DNA. This CDR3 has 14 amino acids. The chain's CDR3 is CASRETGYNSPLHF.

The chain carries TRBV6-5 and TRBJ2-1; TCRdb designates TRBD2, a call that cannot be tested without DNA. Germline CDR1 MNHEY, CDR2 SVGAGI. There are 13 residues in the CDR3. This chain's CDR3 is CASRRLGYNEQFF.

The rearrangement uses TRBV14 and TRBJ1-3; there is no DNA to check the TCRdb D call of TRBD1. CDR1 SGHDN and CDR2 FVKESK come from the germline V gene. The CDR3 contains 12 residues. The CDR3 sequence is CASSQVRDRIYF.

The chain combines TRBV5-6 with TRBJ2-5; TCRdb lists TRBD1, though no DNA is available to test this call. The length of the CDR3 is 14 residues. From germline, CDR1 is SGHDT and CDR2 YYEEEE. CDR3 in amino acids: CASSLLEGTETQYF.

The rearrangement uses TRBV19 and TRBJ2-3; no DNA is available, so the TRBD2 call from TCRdb remains unchecked. The CDR3 is made up of 14 amino acids. Per germline, CDR1 LNHDA and CDR2 SQIVND (reference sequence). CDR3: CASSIGDSLGTQYF. The full variable domain, completed using reference TRBV19 and TRBJ2-3, is DGGITQSPKYLFRKEGQNVTLSCEQNLNHDAMYWYRQDPGQGLRLIYYSQIVNDFQKGDIAEGYSVSREKKESFPLTVTSAQKNPTAFYLCASSIGDSLGTQYFGPGTRLTVL.

The chain recombines TRBV12-3 or TRBV12-4 with TRBJ2-7; as DNA is missing, the TRBD1 call by TCRdb cannot be tested. The CDR3 contains 13 residues. The CDR3 region is CASSLIPDNEQYF.

The chain carries TRBV19 and TRBJ1-5; lacking DNA, the TRBD1 call made by TCRdb goes unchecked. Germline V gives CDR1 LNHDA, CDR2 SQIVND (reference sequence). The CDR3 extends over 13 amino acids. The CDR3 loop reads CASSIGTNQPQHF.